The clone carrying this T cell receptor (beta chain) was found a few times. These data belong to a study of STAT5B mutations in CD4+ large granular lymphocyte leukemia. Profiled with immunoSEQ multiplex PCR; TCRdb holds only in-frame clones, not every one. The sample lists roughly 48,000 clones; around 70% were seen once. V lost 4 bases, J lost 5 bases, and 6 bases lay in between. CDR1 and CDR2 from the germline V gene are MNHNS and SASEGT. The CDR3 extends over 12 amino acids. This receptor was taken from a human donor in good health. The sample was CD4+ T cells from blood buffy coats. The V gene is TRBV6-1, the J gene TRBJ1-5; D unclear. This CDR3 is CASSAGDQPQHF. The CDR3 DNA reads TGTGCCAGCAGTGCCGGGGATCAGCCCCAGCATTTT.